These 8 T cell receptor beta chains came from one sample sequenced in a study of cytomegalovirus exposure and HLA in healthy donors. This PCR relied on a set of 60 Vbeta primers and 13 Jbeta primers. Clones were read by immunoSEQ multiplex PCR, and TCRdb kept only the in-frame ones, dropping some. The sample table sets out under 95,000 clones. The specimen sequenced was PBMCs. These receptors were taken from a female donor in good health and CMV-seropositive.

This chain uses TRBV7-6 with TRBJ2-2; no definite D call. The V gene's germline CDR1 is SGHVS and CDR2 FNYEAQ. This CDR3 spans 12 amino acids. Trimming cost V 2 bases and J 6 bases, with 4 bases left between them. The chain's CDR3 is CASSLSAGELFF. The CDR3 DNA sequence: TGTGCCAGCAGCTTATCCGCCGGGGAGCTGTTTTTT.

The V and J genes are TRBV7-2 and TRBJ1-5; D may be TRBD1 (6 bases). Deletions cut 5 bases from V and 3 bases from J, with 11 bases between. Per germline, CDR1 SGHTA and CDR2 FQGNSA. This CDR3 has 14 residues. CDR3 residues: CASSPDRFNQPQHF. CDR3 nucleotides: TGTGCCAGCAGCCCAGACAGGTTCAATCAGCCCCAGCATTTT.

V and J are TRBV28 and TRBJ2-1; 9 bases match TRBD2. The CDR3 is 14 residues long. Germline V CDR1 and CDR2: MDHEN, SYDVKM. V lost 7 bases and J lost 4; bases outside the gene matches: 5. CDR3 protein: CASTGAGGYNEQFF. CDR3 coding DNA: TGTGCCAGCACCGGAGCGGGAGGATACAATGAGCAGTTCTTC. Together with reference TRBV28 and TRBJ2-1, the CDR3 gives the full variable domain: DVKVTQSSRYLVKRTGEKVFLECVQDMDHENMFWYRQDPGLGLRLIYFSYDVKMKEKGDIPEGYSVSREKKERFSLILESASTNQTSMYLCASTGAGGYNEQFFGPGTRLTVL.

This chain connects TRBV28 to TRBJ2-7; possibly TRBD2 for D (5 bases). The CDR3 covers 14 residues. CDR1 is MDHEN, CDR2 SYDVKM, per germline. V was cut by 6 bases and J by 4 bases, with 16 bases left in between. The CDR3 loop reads CASSPPSGGYEQYF. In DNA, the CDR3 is TGTGCCAGCAGCCCCCCCAGCGGTGGTTACGAGCAGTACTTC.

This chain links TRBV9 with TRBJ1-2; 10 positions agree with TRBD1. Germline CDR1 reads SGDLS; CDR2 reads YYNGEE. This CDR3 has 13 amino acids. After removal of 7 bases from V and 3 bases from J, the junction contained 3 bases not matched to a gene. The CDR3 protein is CASGGQGDYGYTF. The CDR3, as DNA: TGTGCCAGCGGCGGACAGGGGGACTATGGCTACACCTTC.

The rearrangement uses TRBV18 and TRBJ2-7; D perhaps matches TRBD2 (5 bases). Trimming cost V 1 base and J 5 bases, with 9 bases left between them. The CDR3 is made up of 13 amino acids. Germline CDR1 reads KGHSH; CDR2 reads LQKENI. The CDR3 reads CASSPRGADEQYF. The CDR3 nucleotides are TGTGCCAGCTCACCACGGGGAGCCGACGAGCAGTACTTC.

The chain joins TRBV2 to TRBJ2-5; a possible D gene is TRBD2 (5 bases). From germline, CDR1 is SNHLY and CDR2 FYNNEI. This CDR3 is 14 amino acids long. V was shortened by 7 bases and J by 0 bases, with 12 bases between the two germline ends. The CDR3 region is CASKERTYQETQYF. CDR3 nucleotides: TGTGCCAGCAAGGAGCGGACGTACCAAGAGACCCAGTACTTC. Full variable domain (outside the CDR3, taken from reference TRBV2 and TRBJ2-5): EPEVTQTPSHQVTQMGQEVILRCVPISNHLYFYWYRQILGQKVEFLVSFYNNEISEKSEIFDDQFSVERPDGSNFTLKIRSTKLEDSAMYFCASKERTYQETQYFGPGTRLLVL.

The CDR3 nucleotides read TGCGCCAGCAGTCCCTCACGGGGGAGCTCCTACGAGCAGTACTTC. It is translated as CASSPSRGSSYEQYF. The rearrangement links TRBV23-1 to TRBJ2-7; D possibly corresponds to TRBD2 (6 bases). TRBV23-1 carries the ORF label, with uncertain function. CDR3 length: 15 amino acids. Trimming pared 4 bases from V and 0 bases from J, leaving 13 bases between.